The TCR beta chain described here comes from a study of T cells after yellow fever vaccination. Study overall: Some fractions had low cell numbers, and these were prepared with SMART-Seq v4 Ultra Low Input.

Study observations and caveats: The booster response re-showed most primary clones: around 97% CD4, around 90% CD8.

This clonotype showed up just once. Its antigen is undetermined. 5'RACE template switching generated TCR cDNA, adding a universal primer site and UMIs. One entry per CDR3 protein, called by TCRdb with MiXCR from the 5' RACE reads. The top ten hold 15% to 20% of the sample, which has around 530,000 distinct CDR3 sequences, about 17% seen once. The specimen was PBMCs, collected about 5 days after the first yellow fever vaccination. The TCR was taken from a man in his late teens or twenties who received the YFV17D yellow fever vaccine.

This CDR3 is CASSRGSGTSYHEQYF. DNA of the CDR3: TGTGCCAGCAGCCGGGGTTCCGGGACTAGCTACCACGAGCAGTACTTC. This sequence joins TRBV7-9 and TRBJ2-7; 9 bases align to TRBD2. This CDR3 comprises 16 residues. CDR1 is SEHNR and CDR2 is FQNEAQ in the germline V gene (reference sequence). After removal of 5 bases from V and 5 bases from J, the junction contained 13 bases not matched to a gene.